The T cell receptor (beta chain) described here comes from a study of cytomegalovirus exposure and HLA in healthy donors. On the study more broadly: From some 190 million T cells, an earlier analysis saw under 140 million unique TCR beta sequences. Study findings and constraints: When the data were analyzed later, several of the most significant clusters appeared to be linked to common viral pathogens.

With regard to this clone: Its antigen is still unknown.

The germline gives CDR1 KGHSH, CDR2 LQKENI. The CDR3 is made up of 16 amino acids. The V end lost 3 bases, the J end lost 4 bases, and 15 bases lay between the germline ends. In the PCR, 60 Vbeta and 13 Jbeta primers were used. Profiled with immunoSEQ multiplex PCR; TCRdb holds only in-frame clones, not every one. The sample has 160,000 or so clones, around three quarters seen once. This TCR was recovered from a man aged 35-49 years in good health and CMV-seronegative. This rearrangement joins TRBV18 to TRBJ1-4; D is unclear. Sequenced input: PBMCs. As DNA, the CDR3 is TGTGCCAGCTCACCTATTCAGCGAAAGGATAATGAAAAACTGTTTTTT. Its translation is CASSPIQRKDNEKLFF.